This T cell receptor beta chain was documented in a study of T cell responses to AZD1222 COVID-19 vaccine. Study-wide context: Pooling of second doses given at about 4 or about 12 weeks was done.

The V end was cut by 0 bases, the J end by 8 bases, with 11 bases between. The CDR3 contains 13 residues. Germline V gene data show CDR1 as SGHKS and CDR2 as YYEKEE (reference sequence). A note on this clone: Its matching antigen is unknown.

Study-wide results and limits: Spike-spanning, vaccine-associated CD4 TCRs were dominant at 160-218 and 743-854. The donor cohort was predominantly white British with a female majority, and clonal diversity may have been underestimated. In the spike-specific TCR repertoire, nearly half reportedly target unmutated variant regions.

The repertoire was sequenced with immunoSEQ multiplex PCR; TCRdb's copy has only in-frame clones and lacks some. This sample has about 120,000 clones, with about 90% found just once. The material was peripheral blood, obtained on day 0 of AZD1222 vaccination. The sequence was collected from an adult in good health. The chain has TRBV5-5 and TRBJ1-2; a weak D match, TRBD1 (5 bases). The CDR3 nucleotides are TGTGCCAGCAGCTTGGATGGGGCTTGGGGCTACACCTTC. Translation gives CASSLDGAWGYTF. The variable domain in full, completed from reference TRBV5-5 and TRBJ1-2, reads DAGVTQSPTHLIKTRGQQVTLRCSPISGHKSVSWYQQVLGQGPQFIFQYYEKEERGRGNFPDRFSARQFPNYSSELNVNALLLGDSALYLCASSLDGAWGYTFGSGTRLTVV.